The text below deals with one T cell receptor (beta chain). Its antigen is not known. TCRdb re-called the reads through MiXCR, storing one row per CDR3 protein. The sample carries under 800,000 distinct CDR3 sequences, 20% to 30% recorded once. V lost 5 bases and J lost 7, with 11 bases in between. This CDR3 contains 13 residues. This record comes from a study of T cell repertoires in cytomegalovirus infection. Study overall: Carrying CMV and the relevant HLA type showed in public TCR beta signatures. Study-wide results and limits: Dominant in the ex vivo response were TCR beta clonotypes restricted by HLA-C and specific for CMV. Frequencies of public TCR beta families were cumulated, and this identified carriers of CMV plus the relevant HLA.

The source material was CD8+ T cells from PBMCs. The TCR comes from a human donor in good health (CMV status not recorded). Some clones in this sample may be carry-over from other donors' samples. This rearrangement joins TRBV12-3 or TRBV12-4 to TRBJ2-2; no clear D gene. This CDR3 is CASSTFGFGELFF. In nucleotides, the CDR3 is TGTGCCAGCAGTACCTTCGGGTTCGGGGAGCTGTTTTTT.